This T cell receptor beta chain was profiled in a study of shared clonotypes between healthy human individuals. Study information: The study used three CD4 naive, three CD4 memory, two CD8 naive and one CD8 memory plate per donor.

Germline CDR1 and CDR2: LNHDA and SQIVND (reference sequence). The V end was cut by 11 bases, the J end by 6 bases, with 16 bases between. This CDR3 is 13 amino acids long. On sorted subsets, replicate PCRs used 200 to 250 ng DNA, or 25,000 to 35,000 T cell genomes. In the authors' workflow: ImmunoSEQ gave junction-only sequences without quality scores, so filtering differed. Profiling relied on immunoSEQ multiplex PCR, and the TCRdb table lists in-frame clones only, not all of them. Clone size and V and J calls were adopted from that table, with D and trimming inferred from the DNA. The sample records hundreds of thousands of clones, approximately 79% being singletons.

V usage is TRBV19 and J usage is TRBJ1-4; D is unclear. This receptor was taken from a woman in her 30s in good health. Input material: memory CD4+ T cells sorted from blood. The subset was: CD45RA-negative fraction. The CDR3 spells CAVKGGLDEKLFF. DNA for the CDR3: TGTGCCGTGAAAGGAGGGCTGGATGAAAAACTGTTTTTT.